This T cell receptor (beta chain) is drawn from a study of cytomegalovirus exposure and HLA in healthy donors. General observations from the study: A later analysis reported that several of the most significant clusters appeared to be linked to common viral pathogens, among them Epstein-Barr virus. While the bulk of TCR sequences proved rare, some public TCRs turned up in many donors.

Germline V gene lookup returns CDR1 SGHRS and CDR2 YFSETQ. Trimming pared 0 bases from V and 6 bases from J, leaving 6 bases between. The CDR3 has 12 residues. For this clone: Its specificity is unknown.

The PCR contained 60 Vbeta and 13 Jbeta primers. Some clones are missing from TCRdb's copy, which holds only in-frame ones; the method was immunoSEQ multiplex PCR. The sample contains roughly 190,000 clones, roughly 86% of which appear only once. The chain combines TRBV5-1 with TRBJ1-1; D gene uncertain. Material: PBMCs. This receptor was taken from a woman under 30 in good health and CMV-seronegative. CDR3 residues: CASSLAGSEAFF. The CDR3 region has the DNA TGCGCCAGCAGCTTGGCCGGGTCTGAAGCTTTCTTT.